The rows below give T cell receptor beta chains drawn from one sample of a study of post-analysis software for immune sequencing data. TCRdb reanalysed the PCR reads using MiXCR and keeps one entry per CDR3 protein. The sample shows more than 450,000 distinct CDR3 sequences, about 44% of them seen only once. The sequenced sample was blood. The source is a girl aged 10 to 17 with multiple sclerosis. The conserved cysteine and the conserved F or W are not part of the CDR3 here.

>TRBV4-1|TRBJ2-5
ASSQVITEQETQY
>TRBV7-9|TRBJ2-7
ASSSSLYEQY
>TRBV5-1|TRBJ2-1
ASSAAAGTYNEQF
>TRBV29-1|TRBJ2-7
SAGGRDYEQY
>TRBV12-3/TRBV12-4|TRBJ1-5
ASSLPLGQGNSNQPQH
>TRBV5-1|TRBJ2-5
ASSSAGGGETRY
>TRBV6-1|TRBJ1-5
ASSPYGLLNQPQH
>TRBV6-4|TRBJ2-1
ASKRTSGSPNEQF
>TRBV29-1|TRBJ1-4
SVGGQGAEKLF
>TRBV7-6|TRBJ2-7
ASSPRPRATYEQY
>TRBV20-1|TRBJ2-2
SARGLAGADTGELF
>TRBV3-1|TRBJ2-5
ASSSSGKETQY
>TRBV27|TRBJ2-1
ASSLSGQKPLF
>TRBV6-1|TRBJ2-7
ASRVAAGSHEQY
>TRBV6-5|TRBJ2-7
ASSGRADHEQY
>TRBV12-3/TRBV12-4|NA
ASGPPDEQY
>TRBV11-1|TRBJ2-1
ASTKNGPGGSEQF
>TRBV5-1|TRBJ1-1
ASSHSRGEGNTEAF
>TRBV12-3/TRBV12-4|TRBJ2-6
ASRDKGYGSGANVLT
>TRBV12-3/TRBV12-4|TRBJ2-3
ASHGQGTDTQY
>TRBV29-1|TRBJ2-7
SVGAPGQDLFEQY
>TRBV12-3/TRBV12-4|TRBJ1-1
ASSQFGGYMNTEAF
>TRBV6-5|TRBJ2-5
ASSSGQERGAQY
>TRBV6-5|NA
ATQPNEGDKASEQY
>TRBV5-1|TRBJ2-7
ASSLEEAGNYEQY
>TRBV7-9|TRBJ2-1
ASSGTSGNPYNEQF
>TRBV20-1|NA
SAVRGARSCEQY
>TRBV6-1|TRBJ1-2
ASSEKWGAGYT
>TRBV7-2|TRBJ2-7
ASSSFSNGPYEQY
>TRBV10-3|TRBJ1-4
AISDWDRDEKLF
>TRBV2|TRBJ2-5
ASSFRLKETQY
>TRBV29-1|TRBJ2-1
SVQPLFGNEQF
>TRBV20-1|TRBJ2-5
SAPTSGPQETQY
>TRBV4-1|TRBJ1-2
ASSQPTNWGYGYT
>TRBV12-3/TRBV12-4|TRBJ2-5
ASSRTGSETQY
>TRBV20-1|TRBJ2-1
SASSGRANNEQF
>TRBV12-3/TRBV12-4|TRBJ2-1
ASSLRVLSSYNEQF
>TRBV10-3|TRBJ2-7
AISSSSGRASYEQY
>TRBV5-1|TRBJ2-7
ASSLSSRLSSYEQY
>TRBV12-3/TRBV12-4|TRBJ1-2
ASSLILYDHGYT
>TRBV5-1|TRBJ2-1
ASSPRTSGNNEQF